This T cell receptor beta chain derives from a study of blood T cell repertoires in COVID-19. Germline trimming cut 3 bases from V and 2 bases from J; bases unmatched to any gene: 6. Germline lookup yields CDR1 KGHSH and CDR2 LQKENI. The CDR3 is 18 residues long. Per the original data handling: Amplifying reference gene primers gave estimates of nucleated cell counts. The assay was immunoSEQ multiplex PCR, and TCRdb's table has in-frame clones only and misses some. V, J and clone size reflect that table, while D and trimming were determined from the DNA. The sample includes 310,000 or so clones, around 86% of them seen just once. Cohort placement rested on clinical history that participants reported themselves. Recovered status in Cohort 3 required two negative PCRs, clearance, or symptom resolution.

The source material was PBMCs or T cells enriched from blood (not recorded which). The genes are TRBV18 and TRBJ2-2; the match to TRBD2 covers 13 bases. This TCR came from a woman aged 18 to 35 who had recovered from COVID-19. CDR3 nucleotides: TGTGCCAGCTCACCCGGACTAGCGGGAGCGGGTAACACCGGGGAGCTGTTTTTT. Encoded protein: CASSPGLAGAGNTGELFF.